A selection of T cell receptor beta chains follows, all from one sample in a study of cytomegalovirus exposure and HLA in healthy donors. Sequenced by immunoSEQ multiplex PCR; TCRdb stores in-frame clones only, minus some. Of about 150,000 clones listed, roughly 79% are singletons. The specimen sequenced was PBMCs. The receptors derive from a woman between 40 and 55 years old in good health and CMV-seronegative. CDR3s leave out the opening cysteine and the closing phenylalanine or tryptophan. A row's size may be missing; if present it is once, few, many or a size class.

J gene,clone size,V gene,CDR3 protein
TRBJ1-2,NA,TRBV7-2,ASSLDGGYGGYT
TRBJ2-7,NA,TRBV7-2,ASSFRGYEQY
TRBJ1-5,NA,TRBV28,ASSLGEGGARQPQH
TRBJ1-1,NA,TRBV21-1,ASSKAEGQLGNTEAF
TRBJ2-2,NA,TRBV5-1,ASSFMTGANTGELF
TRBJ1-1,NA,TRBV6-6,ASSSTGSTEAF
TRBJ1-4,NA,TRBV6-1,ASSEPGQVEKLF
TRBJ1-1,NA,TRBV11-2,ASTAQQGMNTEAF
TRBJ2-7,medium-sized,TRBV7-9,ASSSPGTFYSEQY
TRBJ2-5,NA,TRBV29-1,SGTSAQETQY
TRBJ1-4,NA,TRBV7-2,ASSLAGDSINEKLF
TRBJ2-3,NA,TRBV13,ASSYTGTVTDTQY
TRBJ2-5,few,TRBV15,ATSRDFDRGWVGETQY
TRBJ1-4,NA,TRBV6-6,ASSYGGSSTNEKLF
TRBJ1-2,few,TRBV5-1,ASRPGQGGLSYGYT
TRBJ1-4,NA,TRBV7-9,ASSSQGANNEKLF
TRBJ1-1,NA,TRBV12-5,ASGPGTGVNTEAF
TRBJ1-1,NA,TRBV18,ASSPPTVQYTEAF
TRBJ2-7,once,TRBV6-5,ASSYTGPLEQY
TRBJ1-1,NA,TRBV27,ASYSSYRDGKAF
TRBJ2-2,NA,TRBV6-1,ASKGGGTGELF
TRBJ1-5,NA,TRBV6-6,ASRGDSSNQH
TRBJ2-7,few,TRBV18,ASSPLPGLAGGRVYEQY
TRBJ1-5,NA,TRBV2,ASSVEQGLNQPQH
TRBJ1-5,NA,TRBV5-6,ASSLLGTANQPQH
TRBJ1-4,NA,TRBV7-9,ASSPNWGLSEKLF
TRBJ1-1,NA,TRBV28,ASRGGTGGTTEAF
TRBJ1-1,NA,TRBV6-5,ASTTPGTGTGKAF
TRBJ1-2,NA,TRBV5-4,ASSFTLGEEGYT
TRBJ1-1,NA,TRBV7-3,ASSLGQNTEAF
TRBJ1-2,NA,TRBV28,ASSFRRGRSYGYT
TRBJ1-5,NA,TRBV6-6,ATTNSGQVNQPQH
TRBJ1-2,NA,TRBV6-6,ASSYAEQGAGYGYT
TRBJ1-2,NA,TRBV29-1,SVEPWTGHGYT
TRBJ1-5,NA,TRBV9,ASSVGEGNQPQH
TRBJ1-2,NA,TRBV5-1,ASSLATDYYGYT
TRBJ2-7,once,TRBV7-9,ASSLEGRSYEQY
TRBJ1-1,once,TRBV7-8,ASSLQGNTEAF
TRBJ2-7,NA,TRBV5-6,ASSLVVLAGAEGDYEQY
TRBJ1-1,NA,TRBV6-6,ASSGSGQGYTEAF
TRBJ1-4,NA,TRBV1,TSSPGGQGGDEKLF
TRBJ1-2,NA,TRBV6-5,ASRSDRSYGYT
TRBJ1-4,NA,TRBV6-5,ASRVDRATNEKLF
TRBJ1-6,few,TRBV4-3,ASSQDLGSPLH
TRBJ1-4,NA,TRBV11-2,ASSLAPNEKLF